This entry concerns a single TCR beta chain. The antigen is not known. Trimming took 4 bases from V and 1 from J, leaving 11 bases between them. CDR1 MGHRA and CDR2 YSYEKL come from the germline V gene. The CDR3 runs 14 residues. TCRdb's table, derived via immunoSEQ multiplex PCR, lists solely in-frame clones and lacks some. The sample records tens of thousands of clones, roughly 93% being singletons. This specimen belongs to a study of lymphopenia after photon versus proton radiotherapy. Study results and limitations: In patients who died, overall survival fell as post-nadir TCR diversity dropped more. After the lymphocyte nadir, photon-treated repertoires showed oligoclonal expansion, especially of CD8+ Temra cells. Better survival with proton therapy was suggested as possible, not demonstrated. Relative stability marked proton patients; photon patients lost diversity and naive cells.

This clonotype was obtained from a woman aged 70-85 years with pancreatic cancer. The chain uses TRBV4-1 and TRBJ2-7, with D unclear. The source was peripheral blood, collected from a patient treated with photon-based radiotherapy. CDR3 amino acids: CASSRRDGSYEQYF. In nucleotides, the CDR3 is TGCGCCAGCAGCCGACGAGACGGATCCTACGAGCAGTACTTC.